The clone carrying this T cell receptor beta chain came up a few times. The CDR3 spans 15 residues. Trimming shortened V by 3 bases and J by 6 bases, and 12 bases separated the two germline ends. From germline, CDR1 is WSHSY and CDR2 SAAADI. The entry originates in a study of blood T cell repertoires in COVID-19. Turning to the study itself: Donors in the United States, Italy and Spain gave samples during acute or convalescent COVID-19.

Assay used: immunoSEQ multiplex PCR; TCRdb lists only in-frame clones, some missing. Among about 190,000 clones listed, approximately 90% were seen once. This clonotype was obtained from a middle-aged woman in a cohort exposed to, infected with or recovered from COVID-19 (not recorded which). This chain links TRBV10-2 with TRBJ1-6; D unclear. Material for sequencing was PBMCs or T cells enriched from blood (not recorded which). The CDR3 region is CASSDVGRINSPLHF. Here the CDR3 DNA reads TGCGCCAGCAGTGACGTTGGGAGAATTAATTCACCCCTCCACTTT.